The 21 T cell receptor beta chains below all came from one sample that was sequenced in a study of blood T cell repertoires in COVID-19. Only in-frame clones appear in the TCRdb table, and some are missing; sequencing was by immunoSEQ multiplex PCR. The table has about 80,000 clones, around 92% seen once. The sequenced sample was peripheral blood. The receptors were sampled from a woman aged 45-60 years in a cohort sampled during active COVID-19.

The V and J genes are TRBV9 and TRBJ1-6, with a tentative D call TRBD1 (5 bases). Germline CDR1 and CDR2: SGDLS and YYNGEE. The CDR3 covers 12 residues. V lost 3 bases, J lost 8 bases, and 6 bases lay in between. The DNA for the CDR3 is TGTGCCAGCAGCGGCAGGGATTCACCCCTCCACTTT. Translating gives CASSGRDSPLHF.

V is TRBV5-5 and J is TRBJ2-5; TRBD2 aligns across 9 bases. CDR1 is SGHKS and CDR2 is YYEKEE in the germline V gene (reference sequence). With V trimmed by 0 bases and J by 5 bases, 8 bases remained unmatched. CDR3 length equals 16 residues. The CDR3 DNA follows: TGTGCCAGCAGCTTGGGGTTGGCGGGGGGGCCCGAGACCCAGTACTTC. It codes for CASSLGLAGGPETQYF.

This CDR3 is CASSYGREVLYNEQFF. In DNA form, the CDR3 reads TGTGCCAGCAGTTACGGGCGGGAGGTCCTCTACAATGAGCAGTTCTTC. V gene TRBV6-5 combines with J gene TRBJ2-1; 8 bases line up with TRBD2. Looked up from germline, CDR1 is MNHEY and CDR2 is SVGAGI. The ends lost 2 bases at V and 3 bases at J; junction bases unmatched: 6. This CDR3 is 16 amino acids long.

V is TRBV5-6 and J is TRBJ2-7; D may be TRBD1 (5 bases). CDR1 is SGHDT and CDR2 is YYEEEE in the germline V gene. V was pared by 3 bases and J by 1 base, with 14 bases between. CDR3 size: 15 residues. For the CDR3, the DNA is TGTGCCAGCAGCTATAGACAGTTTCTATCCTACGAGCAGTACTTC. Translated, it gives CASSYRQFLSYEQYF. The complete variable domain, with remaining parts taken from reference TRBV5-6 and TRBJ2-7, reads DAGVTQSPTHLIKTRGQQVTLRCSPKSGHDTVSWYQQALGQGPQFIFQYYEEEERQRGNFPDRFSGHQFPNYSSELNVNALLLGDSALYLCASSYRQFLSYEQYFGPGTRLTVT.

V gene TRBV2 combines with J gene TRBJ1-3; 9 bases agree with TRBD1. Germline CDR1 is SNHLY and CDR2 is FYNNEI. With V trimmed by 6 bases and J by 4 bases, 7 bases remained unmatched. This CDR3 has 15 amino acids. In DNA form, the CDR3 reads TGTGCCAGCAGAGAGTGGGGACAGGGAGGAAACACCATATATTTT. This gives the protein CASREWGQGGNTIYF.

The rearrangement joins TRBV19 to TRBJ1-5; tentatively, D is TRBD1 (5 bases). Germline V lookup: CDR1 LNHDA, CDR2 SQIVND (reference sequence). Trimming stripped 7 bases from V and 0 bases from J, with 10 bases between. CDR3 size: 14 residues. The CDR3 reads CASMGTSSNQPQHF. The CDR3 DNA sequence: TGTGCCAGTATGGGGACTAGTAGCAATCAGCCCCAGCATTTT. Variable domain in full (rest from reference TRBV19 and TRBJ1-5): DGGITQSPKYLFRKEGQNVTLSCEQNLNHDAMYWYRQDPGQGLRLIYYSQIVNDFQKGDIAEGYSVSREKKESFPLTVTSAQKNPTAFYLCASMGTSSNQPQHFGDGTRLSIL.

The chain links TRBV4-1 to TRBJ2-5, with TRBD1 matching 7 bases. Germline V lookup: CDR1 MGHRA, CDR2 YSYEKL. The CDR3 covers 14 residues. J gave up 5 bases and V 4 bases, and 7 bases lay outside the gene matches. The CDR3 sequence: CASSPGPRGETQYF. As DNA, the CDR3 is TGCGCCAGCAGCCCGGGACCCAGGGGGGAGACCCAGTACTTC.

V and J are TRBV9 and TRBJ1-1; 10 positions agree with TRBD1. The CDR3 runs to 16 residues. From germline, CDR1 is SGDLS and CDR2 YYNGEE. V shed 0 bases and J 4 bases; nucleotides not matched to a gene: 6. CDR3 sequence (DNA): TGTGCCAGCAGCGTAGGTGGACAGGGGGAGACCACTGAAGCTTTCTTT. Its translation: CASSVGGQGETTEAFF.

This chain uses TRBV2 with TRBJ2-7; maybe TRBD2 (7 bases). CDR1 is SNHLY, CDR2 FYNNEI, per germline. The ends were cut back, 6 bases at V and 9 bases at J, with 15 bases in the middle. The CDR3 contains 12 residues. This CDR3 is CASSSGGRLQYF. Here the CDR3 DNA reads TGTGCCAGCAGCTCGGGGGGCAGACTGCAGTACTTC. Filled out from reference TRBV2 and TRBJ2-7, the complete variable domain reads EPEVTQTPSHQVTQMGQEVILRCVPISNHLYFYWYRQILGQKVEFLVSFYNNEISEKSEIFDDQFSVERPDGSNFTLKIRSTKLEDSAMYFCASSSGGRLQYFGPGTRLTVT.

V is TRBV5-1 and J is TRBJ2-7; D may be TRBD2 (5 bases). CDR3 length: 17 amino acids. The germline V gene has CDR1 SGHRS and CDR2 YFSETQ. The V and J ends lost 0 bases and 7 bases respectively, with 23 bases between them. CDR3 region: CASSLEELAYGFIEQYF. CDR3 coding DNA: TGCGCCAGCAGCTTGGAAGAGCTAGCTTACGGCTTCATTGAGCAGTACTTC.

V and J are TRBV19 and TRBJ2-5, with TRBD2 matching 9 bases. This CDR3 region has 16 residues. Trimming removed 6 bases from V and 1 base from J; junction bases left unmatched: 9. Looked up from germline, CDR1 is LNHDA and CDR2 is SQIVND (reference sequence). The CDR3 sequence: CASRITGTSTQETQYF. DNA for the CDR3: TGTGCCAGTAGGATCACCGGGACTAGCACCCAAGAGACCCAGTACTTC.

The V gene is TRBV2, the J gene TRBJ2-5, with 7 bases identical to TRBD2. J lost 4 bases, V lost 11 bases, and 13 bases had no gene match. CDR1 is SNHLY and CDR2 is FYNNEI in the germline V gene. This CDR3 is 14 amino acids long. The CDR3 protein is CAWVAGARRETQYF. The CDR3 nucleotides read TGTGCCTGGGTGGCGGGAGCCAGAAGAGAGACCCAGTACTTC.

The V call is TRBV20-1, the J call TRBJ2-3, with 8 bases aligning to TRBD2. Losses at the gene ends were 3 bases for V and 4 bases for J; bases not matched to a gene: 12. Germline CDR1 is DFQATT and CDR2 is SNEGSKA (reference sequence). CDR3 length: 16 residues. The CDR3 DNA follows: TGCAGTGCTAGTCGGGTCGTCGGGGGGGAAGCAGATACGCAGTATTTT. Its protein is CSASRVVGGEADTQYF.

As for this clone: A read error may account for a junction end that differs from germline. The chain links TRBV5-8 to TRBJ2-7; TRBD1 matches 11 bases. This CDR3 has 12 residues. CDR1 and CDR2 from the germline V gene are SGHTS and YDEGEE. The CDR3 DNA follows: TGTGCCAGCAGCACCCCACCGGGACAGGGGGATTTC. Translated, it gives CASSTPPGQGDF.

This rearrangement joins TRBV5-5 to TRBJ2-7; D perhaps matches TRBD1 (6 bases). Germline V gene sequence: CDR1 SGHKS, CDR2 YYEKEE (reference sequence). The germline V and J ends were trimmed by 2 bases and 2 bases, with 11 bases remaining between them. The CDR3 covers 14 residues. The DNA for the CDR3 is TGTGCCAGCAGCTTTAACCACAGGGCCTACGAGCAGTACTTC. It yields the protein CASSFNHRAYEQYF.

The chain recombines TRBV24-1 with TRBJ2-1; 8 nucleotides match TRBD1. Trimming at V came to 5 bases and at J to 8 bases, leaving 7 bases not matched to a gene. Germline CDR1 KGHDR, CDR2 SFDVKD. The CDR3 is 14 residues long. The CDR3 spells CATSAGGTDHEQFF. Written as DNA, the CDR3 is TGTGCCACCAGTGCAGGGGGCACCGACCATGAGCAGTTCTTC.

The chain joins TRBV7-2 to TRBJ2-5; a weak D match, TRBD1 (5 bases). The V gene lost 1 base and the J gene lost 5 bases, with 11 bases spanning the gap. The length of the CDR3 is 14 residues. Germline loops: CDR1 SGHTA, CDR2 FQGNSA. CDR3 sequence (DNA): TGTGCCAGCAGCTTAGAAGGGGTTTGGGAGACCCAGTACTTC. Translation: CASSLEGVWETQYF.

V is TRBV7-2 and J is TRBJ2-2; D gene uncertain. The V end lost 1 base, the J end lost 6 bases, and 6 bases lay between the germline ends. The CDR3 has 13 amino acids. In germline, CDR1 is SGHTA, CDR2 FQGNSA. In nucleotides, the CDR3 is TGTGCCAGCAGCTTAGACTTTTCCGGGGAGCTGTTTTTT. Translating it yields CASSLDFSGELFF.

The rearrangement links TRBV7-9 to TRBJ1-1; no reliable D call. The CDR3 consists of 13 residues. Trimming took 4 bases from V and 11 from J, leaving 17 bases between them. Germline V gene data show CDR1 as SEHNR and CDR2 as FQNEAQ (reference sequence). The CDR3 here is CASSYYLSLPAFF. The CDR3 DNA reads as TGTGCCAGCAGCTATTACCTGTCACTCCCCGCTTTCTTT.

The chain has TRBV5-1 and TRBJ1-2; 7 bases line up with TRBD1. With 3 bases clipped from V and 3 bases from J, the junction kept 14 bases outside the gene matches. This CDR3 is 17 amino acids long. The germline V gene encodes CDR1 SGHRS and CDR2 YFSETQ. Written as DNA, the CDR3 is TGCGCCAGCAGCTCGTCCCCAGGGATTGGACAGGACTATGGCTACACCTTC. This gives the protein CASSSSPGIGQDYGYTF.

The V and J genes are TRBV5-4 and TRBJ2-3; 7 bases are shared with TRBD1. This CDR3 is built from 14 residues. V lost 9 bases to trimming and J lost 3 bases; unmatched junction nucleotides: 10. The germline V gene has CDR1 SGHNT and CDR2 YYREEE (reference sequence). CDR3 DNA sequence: TGTGCCACCTCTAGGGGGCGCAAAACAGATACGCAGTATTTT. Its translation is CATSRGRKTDTQYF.